These T cell receptor beta chains were read from a single sample in a study of CD8 T cells in ankylosing spondylitis. TCRdb independently ran MiXCR on the 5' RACE reads; one entry per CDR3 protein. The sample carries 150,000 or so distinct CDR3 sequences, around 8.9% recorded once. Sequenced: blood, either unsorted or a sorted T cell fraction (not recorded which). Every receptor here comes from a female donor with ankylosing spondylitis or in good health (not recorded which). CDR3s include the opening cysteine and the closing phenylalanine or tryptophan. The D gene is left open where the match is weak. The size of a clone is reported for some rows only, either as once, few or many, or as a class for expanded clones.

>TRBJ2-7|NA|TRBV6-1|NA
TGTGCCAGCAGGCTGACTCATGCCTACGAGCAGTACTTC
CASRLTHAYEQYF
>TRBJ2-7|NA|TRBV5-6|many
TGTGCCAGCAGCTTGGGAGAAGGTACCGTCGAGCAGTACTTC
CASSLGEGTVEQYF
>TRBJ2-7|NA|TRBV5-1|few
TGCGCCAGCAGTCCGCAGGGACGCTACGAGCAGTACTTC
CASSPQGRYEQYF
>TRBJ2-5|NA|TRBV28|few
TGTGCCAGCAGTTTCGTGGGGATGGGTGCACGGAAAGAGACCCAGTACTTC
CASSFVGMGARKETQYF
>TRBJ2-1|NA|TRBV24-1|NA
TGTGCCACCAGTGAATCCGGGACCCACCTCCGGGAGCAGTTCTTC
CATSESGTHLREQFF
>TRBJ2-1|TRBD1|TRBV7-9|few
TGTGCCAGCAGCACCCCTGACAGGGGCAATGAGCAGTTCTTC
CASSTPDRGNEQFF
>TRBJ2-7|TRBD2|TRBV5-1|NA
TGCGCCAGCAGCCCACTAGCGGGAGAGGACGAGCAGTACTTC
CASSPLAGEDEQYF
>TRBJ2-1|NA|TRBV7-9|few
TGTGCCAGCAGCTTCGGCGGAGCCAATGAGCAGTTCTTC
CASSFGGANEQFF
>TRBJ1-2|NA|TRBV30|few
TGTGCCTATGAAGCGGACAGTTACTATGGCTACACCTTC
CAYEADSYYGYTF
>TRBJ2-7|NA|TRBV27|many
TGTGCCAGCAGTTTAAGCGGGACAGGCCTCTACGAGCAGTACTTC
CASSLSGTGLYEQYF
>TRBJ2-4|TRBD2|TRBV2|few
TGTGCCAGCAGTGAAGCACCACTAGCGGAAGACTTAGCCAAAAACATTCAGTACTTC
CASSEAPLAEDLAKNIQYF
>TRBJ2-1|NA|TRBV13|few
TGTGCCAGCAGCCCATCCCCCCAGGCGGAGTCCTACAATGAGCAGTTCTTC
CASSPSPQAESYNEQFF
>TRBJ1-1|NA|TRBV30|many
TGTGCCTGGCGGATTACACGTAACACTGAAGCTTTCTTT
CAWRITRNTEAFF
>TRBJ1-1|TRBD1|TRBV6-5|NA
TGTGCCAGCAGTTATGTAAGAGGGGACAGTGAAGCTTTCTTT
CASSYVRGDSEAFF
>TRBJ1-2|NA|TRBV28|many
TGTGCCAGCACCAACCCGACAGCTAACTATGGCTACACCTTC
CASTNPTANYGYTF
>TRBJ1-1|NA|TRBV29-1|few
TGCAGCGTTGCGGGGGCCGCTTTCTTT
CSVAGAAFF
>TRBJ1-2|NA|TRBV12-3/TRBV12-4|few
TGTGCCAGCAGTTTGGCCTCATCCTTTAACTATGGCTACACCTTC
CASSLASSFNYGYTF
>TRBJ2-1|NA|TRBV20-1|many
TGCAGTGCTACAGCCCAGGGTGTGCCCTACAATGAGCAGTTCTTC
CSATAQGVPYNEQFF
>TRBJ2-2|NA|TRBV10-3|NA
TGTGCCATCAGGGGACAAACCACTTTGAACACCGGGGAGCTGTTTTTT
CAIRGQTTLNTGELFF
>TRBJ1-6|NA|TRBV19|NA
TGTGCCAGTAGTACGGGAGAGTCCCTCCACTTT
CASSTGESLHF
>TRBJ2-1|TRBD2|TRBV27|few
TGTGCCAGCAGTGTCCCGGGACTAGCGGACGGAAGGCAGTTCTTC
CASSVPGLADGRQFF
>TRBJ2-6|NA|TRBV27|NA
TGTGCCAGTCTCCCCCAAGGTTACTCTGGGGCCAACGTCCTGACTTTC
CASLPQGYSGANVLTF
>TRBJ2-1|NA|TRBV2|many
TGTGCCAGCAGTGAAGCGAACAGAGGGCCCTACAATGAGCAGTTCTTC
CASSEANRGPYNEQFF
>TRBJ1-4|TRBD1|TRBV29-1|many
TGCAGCGCGACAGGGGATGAAAAACTGTTTTTT
CSATGDEKLFF
>TRBJ2-5|NA|TRBV11-2|NA
TGTGCCAGCAGCCGGGGATATAGGGGGCAAGAGACCCAGTACTTC
CASSRGYRGQETQYF
>TRBJ1-1|NA|TRBV6-6|many
TGTGCCAGCAGTTACGAGGGCACTGAAGCTTTCTTT
CASSYEGTEAFF
>TRBJ2-1|NA|TRBV25-1|many
TGTGCCAGCGGGCATCTAGTAAACAATGAGCAGTTCTTC
CASGHLVNNEQFF
>TRBJ2-1|NA|TRBV2|many
TGTGCCAGCAGTAAAGGACGTCACGGGAATGAGCAGTTCTTC
CASSKGRHGNEQFF
>TRBJ2-1|NA|TRBV20-1|many
TGCAGTGCTAGAGACCCCGGAGCGGATTCCTACAATGAGCAGTTCTTC
CSARDPGADSYNEQFF
>TRBJ2-1|NA|TRBV7-9|few
TGTGCCAGCAGCTCCCTAGGGAACTACAATGAGCAGTTCTTC
CASSSLGNYNEQFF
>TRBJ2-7|TRBD1|TRBV10-3|NA
TGTGCCATCAGTGCGGTCCAGGGGGCGCGCCACGAGCAGTACTTC
CAISAVQGARHEQYF
>TRBJ2-3|NA|TRBV18|NA
TGTGCCAGCTCACCACCCACGGAGGTAGATACGCAGTATTTT
CASSPPTEVDTQYF
>TRBJ2-1|TRBD2|TRBV11-2|many
TGTGCCAGCAGCTTTAGCGGGAGGGCCAACAATGAGCAGTTCTTC
CASSFSGRANNEQFF
>TRBJ2-1|NA|TRBV9|NA
TGTGCCAGCAGCGTAGGATCGGGCAATGAGCAGTTCTTC
CASSVGSGNEQFF
>TRBJ2-1|NA|TRBV6-5|NA
TGTGGTTCAGGGTCGGCCTACAATGAGCAGTTCTTC
CGSGSAYNEQFF
>TRBJ2-7|TRBD2|TRBV7-6|NA
TGTGCCAGCAGCTCCGGTCCGGGACTAGATCCCTACGAGCAGTACTTC
CASSSGPGLDPYEQYF
>TRBJ2-7|NA|TRBV28|NA
TGTGCCAGCAGTCCTTATCAGGGGACAATAACCTCTAAAACGGGAGGATACGAGCAGTACTTC
CASSPYQGTITSKTGGYEQYF
>TRBJ2-1|TRBD2|TRBV12-3/TRBV12-4|many
TGTGCCAGCAGCGACGGACTAGCCCCCTACAATGAGCAGTTCTTC
CASSDGLAPYNEQFF
>TRBJ2-1|TRBD1|TRBV9|NA
TGTGCCAGCAGCGTAGGAGGACAGGGTTATGTTGGTGAGCAGTTCTTC
CASSVGGQGYVGEQFF
>TRBJ2-7|NA|TRBV27|few
TGTGCCAGCAGTTTTAATGAGGGTACCGAGCAGTACTTC
CASSFNEGTEQYF
>TRBJ2-1|TRBD2|TRBV6-1|NA
TGTGCCAGCAGTGAATCAGCGGGAGCGAGGTCGAGTGAGCAGTTCTTC
CASSESAGARSSEQFF
>TRBJ1-2|TRBD1|TRBV7-2|NA
TGTGCCAGCAGCCAGCGGCAGGGGGCCCTGAACTATGGCTACACCTTC
CASSQRQGALNYGYTF
>TRBJ2-7|NA|TRBV7-2|few
TGTGCCAGCAGCTCGGACGGTGAGCAGTACTTC
CASSSDGEQYF
>TRBJ1-2|NA|TRBV2|few
TGTGCCAGCAGGAGGGGAATGGAATTGGGTGGCTACACCTTC
CASRRGMELGGYTF
>TRBJ2-1|NA|TRBV20-1|few
TGCAGTGCCATTAGGCCTAGGGTCGATGGGGAATACAATGAGCAGTTCTTC
CSAIRPRVDGEYNEQFF
>TRBJ2-2|NA|TRBV27|NA
TGTGCCAGCTTCCGCGCCGGGGAGCTGTTTTTT
CASFRAGELFF
>TRBJ1-1|TRBD1|TRBV27|few
TGTGCCAGCAGTTACAGGGGAGGGGTCACTGAAGCTTTCTTT
CASSYRGGVTEAFF
>TRBJ2-1|TRBD2|TRBV10-1|many
TGCGCCAGCAGTCCCGCTAGCGGGAGCTACAATGAGCAGTTCTTC
CASSPASGSYNEQFF
>TRBJ2-7|NA|TRBV10-3|many
TGTGCCGCTACAGGGGGGGCCCGCTACGAGCAGTACTTC
CAATGGARYEQYF
>TRBJ2-1|TRBD2|TRBV11-2|few
TGTGCCAGCAGCTTAGAATTAGGGGACCTAGCGGGAGTGTACAATGAGCAGTTCTTC
CASSLELGDLAGVYNEQFF
>TRBJ2-3|TRBD2|TRBV9|NA
TGTGCCAGCAGCGTAGATCCGACTAGCGGTAACACAGATACGCAGTATTTT
CASSVDPTSGNTDTQYF